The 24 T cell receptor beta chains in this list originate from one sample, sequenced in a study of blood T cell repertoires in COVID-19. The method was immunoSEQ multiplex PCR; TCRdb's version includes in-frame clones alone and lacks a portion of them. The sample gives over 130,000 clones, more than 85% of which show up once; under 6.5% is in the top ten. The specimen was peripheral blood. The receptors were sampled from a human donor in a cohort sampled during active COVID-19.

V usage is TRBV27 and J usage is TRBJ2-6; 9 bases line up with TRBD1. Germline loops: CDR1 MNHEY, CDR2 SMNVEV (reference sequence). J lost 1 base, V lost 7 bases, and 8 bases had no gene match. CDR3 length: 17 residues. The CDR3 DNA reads TGTGCCAGCACCTTACAGGGGGCCAGATCTGGGGCCAACGTCCTGACTTTC. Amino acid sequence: CASTLQGARSGANVLTF.

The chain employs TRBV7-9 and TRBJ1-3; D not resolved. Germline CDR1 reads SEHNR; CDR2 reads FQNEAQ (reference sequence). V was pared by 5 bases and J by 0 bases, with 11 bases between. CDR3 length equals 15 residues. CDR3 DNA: TGTGCCAGCAGCGACACGAAACGCTCTGGAAACACCATATATTTT. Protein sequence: CASSDTKRSGNTIYF.

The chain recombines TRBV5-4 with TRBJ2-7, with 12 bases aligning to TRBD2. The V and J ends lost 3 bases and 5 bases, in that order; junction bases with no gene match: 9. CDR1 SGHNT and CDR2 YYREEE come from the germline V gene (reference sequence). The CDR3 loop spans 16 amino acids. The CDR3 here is CASSSSGGAVEHEQYF. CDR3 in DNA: TGTGCCAGCAGCTCTAGCGGGGGGGCAGTAGAACACGAGCAGTACTTC.

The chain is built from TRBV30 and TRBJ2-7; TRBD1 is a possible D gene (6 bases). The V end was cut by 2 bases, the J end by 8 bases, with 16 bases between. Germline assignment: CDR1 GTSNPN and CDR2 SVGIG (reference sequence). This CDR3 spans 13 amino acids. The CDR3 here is CAWSPGDREKQYF. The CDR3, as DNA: TGTGCCTGGAGTCCAGGGGACCGGGAAAAGCAGTACTTC.

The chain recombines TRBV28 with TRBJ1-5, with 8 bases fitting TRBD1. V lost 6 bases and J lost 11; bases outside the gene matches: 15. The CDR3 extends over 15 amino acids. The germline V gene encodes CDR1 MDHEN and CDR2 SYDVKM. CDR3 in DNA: TGTGCCAGCAGACACAGGGGGTCTCAGGGTCGGGCCCAGCATTTT. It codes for CASRHRGSQGRAQHF.

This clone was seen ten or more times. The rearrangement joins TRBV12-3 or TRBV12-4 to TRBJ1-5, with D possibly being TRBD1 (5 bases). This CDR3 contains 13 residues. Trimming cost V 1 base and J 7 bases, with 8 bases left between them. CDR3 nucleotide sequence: TGTGCCAGCAGTTTAGGGGGCGAGCAGCCCCAGCATTTT. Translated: CASSLGGEQPQHF.

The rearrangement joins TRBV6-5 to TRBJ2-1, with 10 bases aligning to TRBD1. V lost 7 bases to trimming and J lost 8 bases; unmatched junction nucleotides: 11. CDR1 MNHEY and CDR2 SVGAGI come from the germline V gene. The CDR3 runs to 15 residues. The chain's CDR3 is CASNQLDRGGDEQFF. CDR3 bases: TGTGCCAGCAACCAACTGGACAGGGGGGGTGATGAGCAGTTCTTC.

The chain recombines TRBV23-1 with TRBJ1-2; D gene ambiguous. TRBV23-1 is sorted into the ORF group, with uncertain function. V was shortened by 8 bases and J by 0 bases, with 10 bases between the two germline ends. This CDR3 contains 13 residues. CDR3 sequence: CASSDTSNYGYTF. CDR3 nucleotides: TGCGCCAGCTCCGACACCTCTAACTATGGCTACACCTTC.

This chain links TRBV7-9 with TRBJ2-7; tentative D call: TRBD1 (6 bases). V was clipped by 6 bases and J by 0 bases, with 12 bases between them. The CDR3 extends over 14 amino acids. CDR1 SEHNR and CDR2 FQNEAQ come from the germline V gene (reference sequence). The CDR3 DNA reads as TGTGCCAGCAGTCCAACAGGGTTCTCCTACGAGCAGTACTTC. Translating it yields CASSPTGFSYEQYF. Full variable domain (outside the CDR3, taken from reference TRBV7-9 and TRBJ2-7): DTGVSQNPRHKITKRGQNVTFRCDPISEHNRLYWYRQTLGQGPEFLTYFQNEAQLEKSRLLSDRFSAERPKGSFSTLEIQRTEQGDSAMYLCASSPTGFSYEQYFGPGTRLTVT.

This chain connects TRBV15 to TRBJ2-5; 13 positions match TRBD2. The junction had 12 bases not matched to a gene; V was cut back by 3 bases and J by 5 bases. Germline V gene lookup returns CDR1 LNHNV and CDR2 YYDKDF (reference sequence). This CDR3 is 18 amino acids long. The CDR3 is CATSSRLAGGRKGETQYF. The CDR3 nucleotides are TGTGCCACCAGCAGTAGACTAGCGGGAGGCCGGAAGGGGGAGACCCAGTACTTC. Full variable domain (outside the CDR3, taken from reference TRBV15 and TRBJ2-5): DAMVIQNPRYQVTQFGKPVTLSCSQTLNHNVMYWYQQKSSQAPKLLFHYYDKDFNNEADTPDNFQSRRPNTSFCFLDIRSPGLGDTAMYLCATSSRLAGGRKGETQYFGPGTRLLVL.

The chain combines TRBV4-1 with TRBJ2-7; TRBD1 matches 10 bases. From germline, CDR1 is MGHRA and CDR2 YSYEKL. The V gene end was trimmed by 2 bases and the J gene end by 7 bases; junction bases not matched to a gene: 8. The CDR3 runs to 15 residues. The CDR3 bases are TGCGCCAGCAGCCAAATTGACAGGGGGCAAGGTGAGCAGTACTTC. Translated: CASSQIDRGQGEQYF.

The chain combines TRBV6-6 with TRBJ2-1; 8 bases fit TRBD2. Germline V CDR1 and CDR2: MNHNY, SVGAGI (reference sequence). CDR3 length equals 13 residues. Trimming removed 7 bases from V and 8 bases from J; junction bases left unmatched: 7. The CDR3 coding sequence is TGTGCCAGCAAAGGGACTAGTTATGATGAGCAGTTCTTC. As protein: CASKGTSYDEQFF.

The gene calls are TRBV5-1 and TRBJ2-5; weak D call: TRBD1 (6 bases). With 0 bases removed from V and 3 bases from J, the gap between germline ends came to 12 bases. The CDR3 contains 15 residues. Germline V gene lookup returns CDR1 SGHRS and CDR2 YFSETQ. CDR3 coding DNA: TGCGCCAGCAGCTTGGCCGCCGCAGGGGAAGAGACCCAGTACTTC. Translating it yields CASSLAAAGEETQYF.

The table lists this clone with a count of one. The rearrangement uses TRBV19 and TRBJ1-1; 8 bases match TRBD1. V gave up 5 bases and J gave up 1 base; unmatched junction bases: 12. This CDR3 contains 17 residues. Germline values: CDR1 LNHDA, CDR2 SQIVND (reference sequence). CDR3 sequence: CASSFSQGAGPNTEAFF. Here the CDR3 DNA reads TGTGCCAGTAGTTTCTCCCAGGGGGCCGGCCCGAACACTGAAGCTTTCTTT.

The CDR3, as DNA: TGTGCCAGCAAATTGACAGGGTCTAACTATGGCTACACCTTC. This gives the protein CASKLTGSNYGYTF. The rearrangement joins TRBV2 to TRBJ1-2; 7 positions match TRBD1. CDR3 length equals 14 residues. Germline CDR1 is SNHLY and CDR2 is FYNNEI. The V segment lost 7 bases and the J segment 0 bases; nucleotides outside the gene matches: 5. The variable domain in full, completed from reference TRBV2 and TRBJ1-2, reads EPEVTQTPSHQVTQMGQEVILRCVPISNHLYFYWYRQILGQKVEFLVSFYNNEISEKSEIFDDQFSVERPDGSNFTLKIRSTKLEDSAMYFCASKLTGSNYGYTFGSGTRLTVV.

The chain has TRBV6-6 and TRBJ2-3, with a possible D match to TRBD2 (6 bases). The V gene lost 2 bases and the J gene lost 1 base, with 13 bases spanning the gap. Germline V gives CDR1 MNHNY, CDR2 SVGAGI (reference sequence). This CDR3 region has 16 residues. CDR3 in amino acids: CASSYLRDSRTDTQYF. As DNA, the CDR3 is TGTGCCAGCAGTTACCTCCGGGACTCCCGCACAGATACGCAGTATTTT.

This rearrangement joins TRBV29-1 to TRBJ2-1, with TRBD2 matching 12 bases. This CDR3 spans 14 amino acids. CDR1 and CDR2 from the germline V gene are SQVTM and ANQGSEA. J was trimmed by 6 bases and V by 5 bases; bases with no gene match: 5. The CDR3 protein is CSVQTSGSVNEQFF. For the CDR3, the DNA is TGCAGCGTTCAGACTAGCGGGAGCGTCAATGAGCAGTTCTTC.

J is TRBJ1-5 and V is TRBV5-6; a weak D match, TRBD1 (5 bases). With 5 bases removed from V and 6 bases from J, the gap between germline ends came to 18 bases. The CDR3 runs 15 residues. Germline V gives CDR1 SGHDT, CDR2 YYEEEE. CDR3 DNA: TGTGCCAGCAGTTTAGGACCCCGAAGGGGTCAGCCCCAGCATTTT. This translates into CASSLGPRRGQPQHF. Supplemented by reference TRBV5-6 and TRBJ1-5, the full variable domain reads DAGVTQSPTHLIKTRGQQVTLRCSPKSGHDTVSWYQQALGQGPQFIFQYYEEEERQRGNFPDRFSGHQFPNYSSELNVNALLLGDSALYLCASSLGPRRGQPQHFGDGTRLSIL.

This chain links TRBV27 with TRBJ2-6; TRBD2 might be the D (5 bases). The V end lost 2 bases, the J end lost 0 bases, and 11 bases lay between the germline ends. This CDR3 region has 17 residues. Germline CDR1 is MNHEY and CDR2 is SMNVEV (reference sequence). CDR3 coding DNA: TGTGCCAGCAGTTTAGAGGGTTGGGACTCTGGGGCCAACGTCCTGACTTTC. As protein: CASSLEGWDSGANVLTF. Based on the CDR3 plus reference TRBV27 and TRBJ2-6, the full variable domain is EAQVTQNPRYLITVTGKKLTVTCSQNMNHEYMSWYRQDPGLGLRQIYYSMNVEVTDKGDVPEGYKVSRKEKRNFPLILESPSPNQTSLYFCASSLEGWDSGANVLTFGAGSRLTVL.

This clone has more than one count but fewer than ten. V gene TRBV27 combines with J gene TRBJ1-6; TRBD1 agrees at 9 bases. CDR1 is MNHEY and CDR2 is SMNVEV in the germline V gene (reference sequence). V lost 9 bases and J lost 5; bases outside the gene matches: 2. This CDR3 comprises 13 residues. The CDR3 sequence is CASGTGNNSPLHF. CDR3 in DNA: TGTGCCAGTGGGACAGGGAATAATTCACCCCTCCACTTT.

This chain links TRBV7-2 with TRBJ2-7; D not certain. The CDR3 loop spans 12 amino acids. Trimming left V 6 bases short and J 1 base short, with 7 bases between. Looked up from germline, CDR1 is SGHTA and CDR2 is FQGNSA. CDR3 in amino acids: CASRAGSYEQYF. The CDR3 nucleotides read TGTGCCAGCAGGGCCGGGTCCTACGAGCAGTACTTC.

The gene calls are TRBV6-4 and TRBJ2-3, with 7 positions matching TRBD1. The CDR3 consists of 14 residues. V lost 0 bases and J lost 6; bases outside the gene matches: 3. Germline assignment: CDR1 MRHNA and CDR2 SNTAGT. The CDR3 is CASSDSTGSDTQYF. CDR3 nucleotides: TGTGCCAGCAGTGACTCGACAGGGTCCGATACGCAGTATTTT.

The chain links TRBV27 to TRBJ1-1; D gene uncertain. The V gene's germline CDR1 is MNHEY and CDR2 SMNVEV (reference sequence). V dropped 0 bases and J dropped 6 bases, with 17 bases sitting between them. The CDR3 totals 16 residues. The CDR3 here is CASSLSYVPRVPEAFF. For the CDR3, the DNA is TGTGCCAGCAGTTTATCGTATGTGCCGAGGGTCCCTGAAGCTTTCTTT.

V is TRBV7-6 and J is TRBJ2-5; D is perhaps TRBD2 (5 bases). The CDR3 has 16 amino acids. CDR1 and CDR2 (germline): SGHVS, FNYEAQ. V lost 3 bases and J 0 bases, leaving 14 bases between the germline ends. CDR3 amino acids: CASSLTTIGYQETQYF. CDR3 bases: TGTGCCAGCAGCTTGACTACTATCGGGTACCAAGAGACCCAGTACTTC.